The rows below give T cell receptor beta chains drawn from one sample of a study of T cell responses to AZD1222 COVID-19 vaccine. The table came from immunoSEQ multiplex PCR; TCRdb's copy has only in-frame clones and leaves some out. The table lists approximately 150,000 clones, 85% to 95% of them singletons. Sequenced material: peripheral blood, taken on day 0 of AZD1222 vaccination. Receptors were obtained from an adult in good health. Both conserved end residues are part of each CDR3. Fields, in order: J gene, V gene, D gene, clone size, CDR3 DNA, CDR3 protein. A D gene is named only where the DNA matches it firmly. Size is omitted from some rows. Given values are once, few, many or a class for expanded clones.

TRBJ2-3 | TRBV12-5 | NA | NA | TGTGCTAGTGGTTTGGTACTCTCCACGTTAACAGATACGCAGTATTTT | CASGLVLSTLTDTQYF
TRBJ1-2 | TRBV7-6 | NA | NA | TGTGCCAGCAGCCCTATCGGGTTTGGGGGCTACACCTTC | CASSPIGFGGYTF
TRBJ2-1 | TRBV30 | NA | NA | TGTGCTCAGGCCGACTACAATGAGCAGTTCTTC | CAQADYNEQFF
TRBJ2-3 | TRBV7-8 | TRBD2 | NA | TGTGCCAGCAGCATGGGACTAGCGGGGGCCCCACACACAGATACGCAGTATTTT | CASSMGLAGAPHTDTQYF
TRBJ2-7 | TRBV7-9 | NA | NA | TGTGCCAGCAGCTTACTTCCCCTGAGAAGCTCCTACGAGCAGTACTTC | CASSLLPLRSSYEQYF
TRBJ1-4 | TRBV6-6 | TRBD1 | NA | TGTGCCAGCAGTTACTCGGGGACAGGGATTAATGAAAAACTGTTTTTT | CASSYSGTGINEKLFF
TRBJ2-3 | TRBV5-4 | TRBD2 | NA | TGTGCCAGCAGCTTGAGCGGGGGTGGCACAGATACGCAGTATTTT | CASSLSGGGTDTQYF
TRBJ1-1 | TRBV5-1 | TRBD1 | NA | TGCGCCAGCCGGCGGACAGGTAACGTGAACACTGAAGCTTTCTTT | CASRRTGNVNTEAFF
TRBJ1-4 | TRBV3-1/TRBV3-2 | NA | few | TGTGCCAGCAGCCAGTCTCCGGTAGCTAATGAAAAACTGTTTTTT | CASSQSPVANEKLFF
TRBJ2-1 | TRBV19 | TRBD2 | NA | TGTGCCAGTAGCACTAGCGGAACTTACAATGAGCAGTTCTTC | CASSTSGTYNEQFF
TRBJ2-7 | TRBV5-4 | TRBD2 | NA | TGTGCCAGCAGCTTCATGGGGCGGGAGCCAACCTCCTACGAGCAGTACTTC | CASSFMGREPTSYEQYF
TRBJ2-3 | TRBV6-5 | NA | NA | TGTGCCAGCAGTTATCGGGACGGCACAGATACGCAGTATTTT | CASSYRDGTDTQYF
TRBJ2-1 | TRBV12-3/TRBV12-4 | NA | NA | TGTGCCAGCACCCCTAAGGCTAGTTCTGAGCAGTTCTTC | CASTPKASSEQFF
TRBJ1-6 | TRBV5-6 | TRBD1 | NA | TGTGCCAGCAGCTCCGGGACAGGGGGTTCACCCCTCCACTTT | CASSSGTGGSPLHF
TRBJ1-6 | TRBV2 | NA | NA | TGTGCCAGCAGTGAACGGGTAATTAATTCACCCCTCCACTTT | CASSERVINSPLHF
TRBJ2-1 | TRBV18 | TRBD2 | NA | TGTGCCAGCTCCGCATTTTGGGGGGGTGCCGGTGAGCAGTTCTTC | CASSAFWGGAGEQFF
TRBJ1-2 | TRBV29-1 | NA | NA | TGCAGCGTTGCTGCGGAACCATATGGCTACACCTTC | CSVAAEPYGYTF
TRBJ1-1 | TRBV29-1 | NA | once | TGCAGCGCTCAAGGGGGGGGGAACACTGAAGCTTTCTTT | CSAQGGGNTEAFF
TRBJ2-2 | TRBV6-2/TRBV6-3 | TRBD1 | NA | TGTGCCAGCAGTTATTACCAAGTATTTCTAGGGACAGCGAACACCGGGGAGCTGTTTTTT | CASSYYQVFLGTANTGELFF
TRBJ2-6 | TRBV6-6 | NA | NA | TGTGCCAGCAGTCGGGACACCGGTCCCTCTGGGGCCAACGTCCTGACTTTC | CASSRDTGPSGANVLTF
TRBJ2-3 | TRBV5-4 | TRBD2 | NA | TGTGCCAGCAGCTTGGGACTAGCGGGGACAGATACGCAGTATTTT | CASSLGLAGTDTQYF
TRBJ2-7 | TRBV19 | NA | NA | TGTGCCAGTAGTCCGGGATCCTACGAGCAGTACTTC | CASSPGSYEQYF
TRBJ2-1 | TRBV5-1 | NA | NA | TGCGCCAGCAGCTTGGCGAGTAGCTACAATGAGCAGTTCTTC | CASSLASSYNEQFF
TRBJ1-5 | TRBV15 | NA | NA | TGTGCCACCAGCAGGGGTCTTAATCAGCCCCAGCATTTT | CATSRGLNQPQHF
TRBJ1-5 | TRBV19 | NA | NA | TGTGCCAGTAGTATAGCCTCCGGTAGCAATCAGCCCCAGCATTTT | CASSIASGSNQPQHF
TRBJ2-1 | TRBV5-1 | NA | NA | TGCGCCAGTAGTCTTATAAGGGCCTCCTACAATGAGCAGTTCTTC | CASSLIRASYNEQFF
TRBJ2-1 | TRBV2 | TRBD2 | NA | TGTGCCAGCAGCCCAGGGACTAGACCCTACAATGAGCAGTTCTTC | CASSPGTRPYNEQFF
TRBJ2-1 | TRBV7-6 | NA | NA | TGTGCCAGCAGATCGGACCAAAACTACAATGAGCAGTTCTTC | CASRSDQNYNEQFF
TRBJ2-2 | TRBV19 | TRBD2 | NA | TGTGCCACCCGGGGGGGGGCGAACACCGGGGAGCTGTTTTTT | CATRGGANTGELFF
TRBJ2-1 | TRBV2 | TRBD2 | NA | TGTGCCACCCTCGGGGGTAGCGGGGGGGCCGGTGAGCAGTTCTTC | CATLGGSGGAGEQFF
TRBJ1-1 | TRBV7-9 | NA | NA | TGTGCCAGCAGCTTATATCTACCTGAAGCTTTCTTT | CASSLYLPEAFF
TRBJ1-2 | TRBV6-5 | TRBD1 | NA | TGTGCCAGCACCCTGGACAGGCCCATCTATGGCTACACCTTC | CASTLDRPIYGYTF
TRBJ1-1 | TRBV7-9 | NA | NA | TGTGCCAGCAGCTTAGTTGCAGGAGGGGACGCTGAAGCTTTCTTT | CASSLVAGGDAEAFF
TRBJ1-6 | TRBV3-1/TRBV3-2 | TRBD1 | NA | TGTGCCAGCACCCCAAGATCGGCAGGGGGTTTCACACCCCTCCACTTT | CASTPRSAGGFTPLHF
TRBJ1-1 | TRBV18 | TRBD1 | NA | TGTGCCAGCTCACCGACAGGGCTTAATGAAGCTTTCTTT | CASSPTGLNEAFF
TRBJ2-3 | TRBV7-9 | NA | NA | TGTGCCAGCAGCTGGATCTCGGACACAGATACGCAGTATTTT | CASSWISDTDTQYF
TRBJ2-5 | TRBV19 | NA | once | TGTGCCAGTAGTGCCGGTTATGACCAAGAGACCCAGTACTTC | CASSAGYDQETQYF
TRBJ1-2 | TRBV4-1 | TRBD1 | NA | TGCGCCAGCAGCCAACAAACAGGGGGCGACTATGGCTACACCTTC | CASSQQTGGDYGYTF
TRBJ2-5 | TRBV7-3 | TRBD2 | NA | TGTGCCAGCAGCCCCGCGGTAGCGGGAGGGCAAGAGACCCAGTACTTC | CASSPAVAGGQETQYF
TRBJ2-1 | TRBV29-1 | NA | NA | TGCAGCGTTGAAACCCTCGTAGGGAATGAGCAGTTCTTC | CSVETLVGNEQFF
TRBJ1-2 | TRBV27 | NA | NA | TGTGCCAGCAGCCCATCCATCAAATATGGCTACACCTTC | CASSPSIKYGYTF
TRBJ2-3 | TRBV6-6 | TRBD2 | NA | TGTGCCAGCAGTCCCCCCGGGGGGAGTAGCACAGATACGCAGTATTTT | CASSPPGGSSTDTQYF
TRBJ2-1 | TRBV24-1 | TRBD2 | NA | TGTGCCACCAGTGAACCCTTAGCGGGAGCACGGCAGTTCTTC | CATSEPLAGARQFF
TRBJ1-2 | TRBV6-5 | NA | NA | TGTGCCAGCAGTTGGGGCCCGGGAGGCGGCTACACCTTC | CASSWGPGGGYTF
TRBJ2-1 | TRBV5-1 | TRBD1 | NA | TGCGCCAGCAGTAGACAGGGAGAGGGTGAGCAGTTCTTC | CASSRQGEGEQFF
TRBJ1-1 | TRBV12-3/TRBV12-4 | NA | NA | TGTGCCAGCAGTTTTATTGAGGGCGGTGAAGCTTTCTTT | CASSFIEGGEAFF
TRBJ1-3 | TRBV7-9 | NA | few | TGTGCCAGCAGCTTAAGCAGCTCTGGAAACACCATATATTTT | CASSLSSSGNTIYF
TRBJ1-2 | TRBV19 | NA | NA | TGTGCCAGTAGTATCCCGCGTGTATATGGCTACACCTTC | CASSIPRVYGYTF
TRBJ1-4 | TRBV3-1/TRBV3-2 | NA | NA | TGTGCCAGCAGCCAAAAACCGGAATTAAATGAAAAACTGTTTTTT | CASSQKPELNEKLFF
TRBJ2-5 | TRBV7-2 | NA | NA | TGTGCCAGCAGCTTAGGACCCCTAGAGACCCAGTACTTC | CASSLGPLETQYF
TRBJ1-5 | TRBV28 | NA | NA | TGTGCCAGCAGTCTCAGGGGTAGCAATCAGCCCCAGCATTTT | CASSLRGSNQPQHF
TRBJ2-1 | TRBV6-5 | NA | NA | TGTGCCAGCAGTCGGGACTTCGGTGAGCAGTTCTTC | CASSRDFGEQFF
TRBJ2-1 | TRBV14 | NA | NA | TGTGCCAGCAGCCTCATAGGGAACTACAATGAGCAGTTCTTC | CASSLIGNYNEQFF
TRBJ2-2 | TRBV11-3 | NA | NA | TGTGCCCAGTTGGACACCGGGGAGCTGTTTTTT | CAQLDTGELFF